This T cell receptor (beta chain) was sequenced for a study of molecular identifiers for immune sequencing clone quantification. Findings and limits, study-wide: For effector cells, clones above 20 RNA copies held over 98% of molecules; for naive cells, under 1%.

This clonotype appeared many times. What it binds is unknown. Isolation of naive CD8 T cells was achieved by sorting on a CD8+CD4-CCR7+CD45RA+ phenotype. From the PCR reads, TCRdb called clonotypes with MiXCR, one entry per CDR3 protein. Among about 97,000 distinct CDR3 sequences listed, around 30% were seen once. Germline loops: CDR1 SGHRS, CDR2 YFSETQ. Trimming took off 0 bases at V and 2 bases at J, with 12 bases between the two ends. The CDR3 runs 15 residues. The genes are TRBV5-1 and TRBJ2-7, with a possible D match to TRBD2 (5 bases). The TCR was taken from a human donor in good health. Some libraries in this study had Jurkat cell RNA spiked in. Sequencing was performed on naive CD8+ T cells from blood, with Jurkat cell RNA spiked in. Sample subset: FACS-sorted CD8+CD4-CCR7+CD45RA+ naive T cells. CDR3 coding DNA: TGCGCCAGCAGCTTGGACCCAGGAGGTGCCTACGAGCAGTACTTC. Translation: CASSLDPGGAYEQYF.